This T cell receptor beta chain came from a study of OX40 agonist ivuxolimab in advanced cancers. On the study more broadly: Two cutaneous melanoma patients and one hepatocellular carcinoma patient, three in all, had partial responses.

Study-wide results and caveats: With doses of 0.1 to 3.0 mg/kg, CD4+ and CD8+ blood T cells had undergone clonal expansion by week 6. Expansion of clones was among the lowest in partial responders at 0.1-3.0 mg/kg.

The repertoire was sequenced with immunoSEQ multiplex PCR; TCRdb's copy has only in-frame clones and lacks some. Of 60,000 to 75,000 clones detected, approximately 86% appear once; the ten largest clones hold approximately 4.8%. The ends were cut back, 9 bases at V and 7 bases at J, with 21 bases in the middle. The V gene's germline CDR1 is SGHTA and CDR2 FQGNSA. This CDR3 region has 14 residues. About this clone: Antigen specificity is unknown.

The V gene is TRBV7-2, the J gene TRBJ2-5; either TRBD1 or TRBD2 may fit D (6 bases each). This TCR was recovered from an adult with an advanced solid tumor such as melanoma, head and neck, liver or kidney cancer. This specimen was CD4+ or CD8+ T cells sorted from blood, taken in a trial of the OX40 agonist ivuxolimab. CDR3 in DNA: TGTGCCAGTCGTTCTGCCGGGGGCGCAGGGACCCAGTACTTC. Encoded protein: CASRSAGGAGTQYF. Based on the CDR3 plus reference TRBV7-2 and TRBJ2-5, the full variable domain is GAGVSQSPSNKVTEKGKDVELRCDPISGHTALYWYRQSLGQGLEFLIYFQGNSAPDKSGLPSDRFSAERTGGSVSTLTIQRTQQEDSAVYLCASRSAGGAGTQYFGPGTRLLVL.